The T cell receptor beta chain under discussion was sequenced for a study of blood T cell repertoires in COVID-19. On the study more broadly: Sites in the United States, Italy and Spain provided acute and convalescent COVID-19 samples. Sample material is recorded as cDNA or gDNA derived from T cells, B-cell-depleted T cells, or PBMCs.

V was shortened by 1 base and J by 7 bases, with 14 bases between the two germline ends. This CDR3 spans 15 amino acids. Germline V gene data show CDR1 as LGHDT and CDR2 as YNNKEL (reference sequence). Per the original data handling: Estimated nucleated cell counts came from reference gene primer amplification. Only in-frame clones appear in the TCRdb table, and some are missing; sequencing was by immunoSEQ multiplex PCR. D and trimming come from the DNA, and the V and J calls and clone size come from that table. The repertoire holds about 130,000 clones, 80% to 90% seen once, with less than 3% in the top ten.

Sequenced: peripheral blood. V gene TRBV3-1 (or the pseudogene TRBV3-2) combines with J gene TRBJ1-5, with D hard to call. This clonotype originated in a man between 60 and 70 years old with active or convalescent COVID-19. The CDR3 region has the DNA TGTGCCAGCAGCCAAGGCCCAACTTCATCCCAGCCCCAGCATTTT. It translates to CASSQGPTSSQPQHF.